This entry lists 28 T cell receptor beta chains sequenced from one sample in a study of early T cells in non-severe SARS-CoV-2 infection. TCRdb redid the calling of the 5' RACE reads with MiXCR, one entry per CDR3 protein. Of about 68,000 distinct CDR3 sequences in the sample, approximately 10% were seen once. The material sequenced was whole blood. The receptors were sampled from an adult who was a healthcare worker with PCR-confirmed SARS-CoV-2 infection or an uninfected control (not recorded which).

This clonotype has only a few counts. The junction departs from the called germline gene at one end, perhaps through a read error. The chain links TRBV6-4 to TRBJ2-1; 11 positions agree with TRBD2. Germline CDR1 reads MRHNA; CDR2 reads SNTAGT. The CDR3 is 14 amino acids. The CDR3 region is CTSSSWLAGGEQFF. CDR3 in DNA: TGTACCAGCAGCTCCTGGCTAGCGGGAGGTGAGCAGTTCTTC.

This clonotype was detected only a few times. The chain is built from TRBV12-3 or TRBV12-4 and TRBJ2-3; TRBD2 aligns across 8 bases. Unmatched junction bases numbered 5, after V lost 5 bases and J lost 7 bases. CDR3 length: 13 amino acids. The CDR3 DNA is TGTGCCAGCAGTCAAAATAGCGGGAATACGCAGTATTTT. This encodes CASSQNSGNTQYF.

The chain recombines TRBV15 with TRBJ2-7, with 14 nucleotides matching TRBD2. Germline values: CDR1 LNHNV, CDR2 YYDKDF (reference sequence). CDR3 length equals 16 residues. V gave up 3 bases and J gave up 7 bases; unmatched junction bases: 8. CDR3 protein: CATSRKGLAGAGEQYF. DNA of the CDR3: TGTGCCACCAGCAGGAAGGGACTAGCGGGAGCTGGAGAGCAGTACTTC.

Comment on this clonotype: This may arise from a read error, as a much more abundant clone is one base away. The rearrangement joins TRBV2 to TRBJ2-7; D unresolved. Trimming took off 6 bases at V and 2 bases at J, with 11 bases between the two ends. The germline V gene has CDR1 SNHLY and CDR2 FYNNEI. The CDR3 runs to 13 residues. CDR3 protein: CASRDDATYEQYF. The CDR3 region has the DNA TGTGCCAGCAGAGATGACGCCACCTACGAGCAGTACTTC.

This clonotype has only a few counts. The chain is built from TRBV9 and TRBJ2-7; maybe TRBD1 (5 bases). Per germline, CDR1 SGDLS and CDR2 YYNGEE. This CDR3 region has 13 residues. V shed 0 bases and J shed 1 base, with 5 bases lying between them. Here the CDR3 reads CASSVGQSYEQYF. In DNA, the CDR3 is TGTGCCAGCAGCGTAGGACAGTCCTACGAGCAGTACTTC.

This clonotype has only a few counts. V usage is TRBV20-1 and J usage is TRBJ2-3; 7 bases are a match to TRBD1. V trimming: 0 bases; J trimming: 4 bases; junction bases outside the gene matches: 4. This CDR3 comprises 14 residues. In germline, CDR1 is DFQATT, CDR2 SNEGSKA (reference sequence). The CDR3 here is CSARDGQGADTQYF. The DNA of the CDR3 is TGCAGTGCTAGAGATGGGCAGGGGGCAGATACGCAGTATTTT.

The sample holds a few counts of this clonotype. The CDR3 region has the DNA TGTGCCAGCAGAAGGACAGGGTTCGACGAGCAGTACTTC. It encodes CASRRTGFDEQYF. The V call is TRBV6-5, the J call TRBJ2-7, with 8 bases that match TRBD1. The CDR3 has 13 residues. The trim removed 6 bases at V and 5 bases at J, leaving 6 bases unmatched. The V gene's germline CDR1 is MNHEY and CDR2 SVGAGI.

V gene TRBV15 combines with J gene TRBJ2-7, with D tentatively TRBD1 or TRBD2 (5 bases each). This CDR3 has 14 residues. Germline assignment: CDR1 LNHNV and CDR2 YYDKDF (reference sequence). V was shortened by 1 base and J by 5 bases, with 12 bases between the two germline ends. The CDR3: CATSRAPLGDEQYF. In nucleotides, the CDR3 is TGTGCCACCAGCAGAGCCCCCCTGGGGGACGAGCAGTACTTC.

The V call is TRBV2, the J call TRBJ1-5, with D possibly being TRBD1 (5 bases). V was clipped by 4 bases and J by 3 bases, with 10 bases between them. The CDR3 sequence is 14 residues long. From germline, CDR1 is SNHLY and CDR2 FYNNEI. This CDR3 is CASSVGGTNQPQHF. Here the CDR3 DNA reads TGTGCCAGCAGTGTAGGCGGGACCAATCAGCCCCAGCATTTT.

This clonotype was observed a few times. The V gene is TRBV30, the J gene TRBJ2-3; D is unclear. The V end lost 2 bases, the J end lost 2 bases, and 5 bases lay between the germline ends. CDR3 length equals 12 residues. CDR1 and CDR2 (germline): GTSNPN, SVGIG (reference sequence). The chain's CDR3 is CAWSPTTDTQYF. Here the CDR3 DNA reads TGTGCCTGGAGTCCAACCACAGATACGCAGTATTTT. The variable domain in full, completed from reference TRBV30 and TRBJ2-3, reads SQTIHQWPATLVQPVGSPLSLECTVEGTSNPNLYWYRQAAGRGLQLLFYSVGIGQISSEVPQNLSASRPQDRQFILSSKKLLLSDSGFYLCAWSPTTDTQYFGPGTRLTVL.

This clonotype came up a few times. The chain recombines TRBV28 with TRBJ2-5; 7 nucleotides match TRBD2. CDR1 MDHEN and CDR2 SYDVKM come from the germline V gene. CDR3 length: 19 residues. The junction had 24 bases not matched to a gene; V was cut back by 6 bases and J by 5 bases. DNA for the CDR3: TGTGCCAGCAGCCTTGGCCCATCTGCGGGAGATTTTGGGTGGGAGACCCAGTACTTC. Translated: CASSLGPSAGDFGWETQYF.

This clonotype was recorded a few times. The V gene is TRBV11-2, the J gene TRBJ2-7, with 8 nucleotides matching TRBD1. J was trimmed by 5 bases and V by 5 bases; bases with no gene match: 2. Germline CDR1 reads SGHAT; CDR2 reads FQNNGV. The CDR3 sequence is 12 residues long. Written as DNA, the CDR3 is TGTGCCAGCAGCCTGGACAGGGACGAGCAGTACTTC. Residues: CASSLDRDEQYF.

There are many counts of this clonotype. The chain employs TRBV13 and TRBJ2-3, with 9 positions matching TRBD2. Trimming removed 5 bases from V and 0 bases from J; junction bases left unmatched: 15. The CDR3 loop spans 19 amino acids. Germline CDR1 and CDR2: PRHDT and FYEKMQ (reference sequence). CDR3: CASSRAVAGVEASTDTQYF. The CDR3 DNA follows: TGTGCCAGCAGCCGGGCGGTAGCGGGAGTGGAGGCTAGCACAGATACGCAGTATTTT.

This chain connects TRBV30 to TRBJ1-1; possibly TRBD1 for D (5 bases). The ends were cut back, 4 bases at V and 0 bases at J, with 15 bases in the middle. The CDR3 runs 15 residues. The germline V gene has CDR1 GTSNPN and CDR2 SVGIG (reference sequence). CDR3 loop: CAWIAWGVMNTEAFF. CDR3 DNA: TGTGCCTGGATAGCCTGGGGGGTCATGAACACTGAAGCTTTCTTT.

V and J are TRBV9 and TRBJ2-5; TRBD2 is a possible D gene (6 bases). There are 14 residues in the CDR3. V was pared by 1 base and J by 5 bases, with 12 bases between. Germline V gene data show CDR1 as SGDLS and CDR2 as YYNGEE. As DNA, the CDR3 is TGTGCCAGCAGCGTAAACATCGGAGGGGAGACCCAGTACTTC. As protein: CASSVNIGGETQYF.

This clonotype was counted a single time. A much larger clonotype is one base distant, so this may be a read error. CDR3 sequence reads: CASSPARGKETQYF. DNA of the CDR3: TGTGCCAGCAGCCCGGCCAGGGGAAAAGAGACCCAGTACTTC. The rearrangement links TRBV7-9 to TRBJ2-5, with a tentative D call TRBD1 (6 bases). V was shortened by 5 bases and J by 3 bases, with 13 bases between the two germline ends. CDR1 is SEHNR, CDR2 FQNEAQ, per germline (reference sequence). The CDR3 runs to 14 residues.

This clonotype appeared a few times. This sequence joins TRBV7-2 and TRBJ2-5, with D tentatively TRBD1 (6 bases). Per germline, CDR1 SGHTA and CDR2 FQGNSA. This CDR3 has 14 amino acids. V dropped 3 bases and J dropped 3 bases, with 11 bases sitting between them. The CDR3 is CASSFAQGEETQYF. CDR3 bases: TGTGCCAGCAGCTTCGCACAGGGTGAAGAGACCCAGTACTTC.

The V call is TRBV7-6, the J call TRBJ2-5; maybe TRBD1 (5 bases). Between the trimmed V and J ends, which lost 2 bases and 4 bases, there was a span of 14 bases. This CDR3 is built from 15 residues. In germline, CDR1 is SGHVS, CDR2 FNYEAQ. CDR3 loop: CASSLIRAPGETQYF. The CDR3 nucleotides read TGTGCCAGCAGCTTAATCAGGGCGCCAGGAGAGACCCAGTACTTC.

The chain links TRBV7-8 to TRBJ2-5, with 7 bases aligning to TRBD1. The CDR3 extends over 14 amino acids. With V trimmed by 6 bases and J by 1 base, 5 bases remained unmatched. Germline CDR1 reads SGHVS; CDR2 reads FQNEAQ. CDR3 loop: CASRTNRGQETQYF. DNA for the CDR3: TGTGCCAGCAGAACCAACAGGGGCCAAGAGACCCAGTACTTC.

The chain joins TRBV11-3 to TRBJ2-1, with 9 bases fitting TRBD1. CDR3 size: 14 residues. The germline V gene encodes CDR1 SGHNT and CDR2 YENEEA. V dropped 5 bases and J dropped 4; count of bases not matched to a gene: 3. The CDR3 DNA reads TGTGCCAGCAGCCGACAGGGGGAATACAATGAGCAGTTCTTC. Amino acid sequence: CASSRQGEYNEQFF.

The chain is built from TRBV7-2 and TRBJ2-7, with a weak D call TRBD2 (6 bases). The germline V gene has CDR1 SGHTA and CDR2 FQGNSA. Trimming took 4 bases from V and 9 from J, leaving 10 bases between them. The CDR3 spans 11 residues. The DNA of the CDR3 is TGTGCCAGCAGCTCCGGGACTGGGCAGTACTTC. It codes for CASSSGTGQYF.

The V and J genes are TRBV28 and TRBJ2-5; D might be TRBD1 (6 bases). Trimming left V 6 bases short and J 5 bases short, with 19 bases between. Germline V gives CDR1 MDHEN, CDR2 SYDVKM. This CDR3 comprises 15 residues. The CDR3 here is CASSMQQGLEETQYF. Written as DNA, the CDR3 is TGTGCCAGCAGCATGCAACAGGGTCTTGAGGAGACCCAGTACTTC.

This sequence joins TRBV7-9 and TRBJ1-5; D not certain. CDR3 length equals 16 residues. Trimming removed 1 base from V and 5 bases from J, with 15 bases in between. Germline V CDR1 and CDR2: SEHNR, FQNEAQ (reference sequence). CDR3 sequence (DNA): TGTGCCAGCAGCTTAGATTATAAGGGAAGGTATCAGCCCCAGCATTTT. Translated, it gives CASSLDYKGRYQPQHF.

This clonotype was picked up a small number of times. The chain couples TRBV7-2 to TRBJ2-5; 11 positions match TRBD2. The CDR3 spans 15 residues. The trim removed 2 bases at V and 5 bases at J, leaving 4 bases unmatched. CDR1 is SGHTA, CDR2 FQGNSA, per germline. The CDR3 region is CASSLTSGSWETQYF. CDR3 DNA: TGTGCCAGCAGCTTAACTAGCGGGAGCTGGGAGACCCAGTACTTC.

This clonotype was recorded at least ten times. V is TRBV5-4 and J is TRBJ1-1; 7 bases are shared with TRBD1. Germline V gives CDR1 SGHNT, CDR2 YYREEE (reference sequence). Unmatched junction bases numbered 6, after V lost 4 bases and J lost 6 bases. The CDR3 spans 13 residues. The chain's CDR3 is CASSPGTEAEAFF. The CDR3 DNA reads TGTGCCAGCAGCCCCGGGACAGAGGCTGAAGCTTTCTTT.

This clonotype was picked up a small number of times. The chain carries TRBV3-1 and TRBJ2-1; 16 bases fit TRBD2. The CDR3 length is 16 residues. Germline V CDR1 and CDR2: LGHDT, YNNKEL (reference sequence). J lost 10 bases, V lost 5 bases, and 8 bases had no gene match. CDR3 DNA sequence: TGTGCCAGCAGCAAAACCGGGACTAGCGGGAGGGACGAGCAGTTCTTC. Protein product: CASSKTGTSGRDEQFF.

This clonotype appeared many times. The V call is TRBV24-1, the J call TRBJ2-5; the match to TRBD1 covers 10 bases. J lost 4 bases, V lost 1 base, and 5 bases had no gene match. There are 16 residues in the CDR3. Per the germline V gene, CDR1 is KGHDR and CDR2 is SFDVKD. CDR3 nucleotide sequence: TGTGCCACCAGTGATTTAGGACAGGGGGTCACAGAGACCCAGTACTTC. This gives the protein CATSDLGQGVTETQYF.

The table lists this clonotype with a few counts. The rearrangement links TRBV5-1 to TRBJ2-7; no clear D. With 7 bases removed from V and 2 bases from J, the gap between germline ends came to 10 bases. The germline V gene has CDR1 SGHRS and CDR2 YFSETQ. This CDR3 has 12 amino acids. CDR3 nucleotides: TGCGCCAGCCGCTCACAAACCTACGAGCAGTACTTC. The encoded protein is CASRSQTYEQYF.